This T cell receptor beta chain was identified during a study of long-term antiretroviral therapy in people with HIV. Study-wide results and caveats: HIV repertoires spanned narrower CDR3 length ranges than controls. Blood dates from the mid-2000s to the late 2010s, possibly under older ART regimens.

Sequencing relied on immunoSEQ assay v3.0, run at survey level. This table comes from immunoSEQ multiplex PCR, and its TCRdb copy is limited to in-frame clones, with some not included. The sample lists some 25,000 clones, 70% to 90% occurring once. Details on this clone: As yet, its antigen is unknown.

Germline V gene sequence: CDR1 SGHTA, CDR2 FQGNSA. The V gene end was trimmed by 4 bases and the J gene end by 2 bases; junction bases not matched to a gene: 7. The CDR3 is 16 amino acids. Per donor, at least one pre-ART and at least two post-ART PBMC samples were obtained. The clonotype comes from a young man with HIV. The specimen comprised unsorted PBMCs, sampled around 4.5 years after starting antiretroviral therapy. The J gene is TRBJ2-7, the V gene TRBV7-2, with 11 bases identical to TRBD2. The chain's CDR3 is CASSSTSGIRAYEQYF. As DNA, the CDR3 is TGTGCCAGCAGCTCGACTAGCGGGATCAGGGCCTACGAGCAGTACTTC.